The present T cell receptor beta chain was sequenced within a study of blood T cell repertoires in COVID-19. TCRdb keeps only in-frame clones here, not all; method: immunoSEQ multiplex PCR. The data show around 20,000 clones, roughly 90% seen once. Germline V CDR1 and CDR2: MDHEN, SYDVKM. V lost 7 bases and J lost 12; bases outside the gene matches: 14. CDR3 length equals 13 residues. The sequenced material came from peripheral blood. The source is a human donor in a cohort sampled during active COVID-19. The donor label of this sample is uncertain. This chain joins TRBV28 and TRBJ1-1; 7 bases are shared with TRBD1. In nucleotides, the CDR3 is TGTGCCAGCACCCTTACAGGGGATGTTGGAACTTTCTTT. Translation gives CASTLTGDVGTFF.